These 8 T cell receptor beta chains were sequenced from one sample in a study of T cells in Graves' hyperthyroidism and ophthalmopathy. RNA transcripts served as the template for amplifying TCR beta CDR3 regions. Primed by the HTBI set, a first-round RT-PCR was run on the TCR CDR3. Using its own MiXCR run on the multiplex PCR reads, TCRdb lists one record per CDR3 protein. The table lists hundreds of thousands of distinct CDR3 sequences, around 15% of them singletons. What was sequenced was blood. These receptors were collected from a woman in her thirties with Graves' hyperthyroidism.

This clonotype was recorded many times. The genes are TRBV27 and TRBJ2-1, with TRBD2 identical over 9 bases. Germline V gene lookup returns CDR1 MNHEY and CDR2 SMNVEV (reference sequence). Trimming removed 10 bases from V and 0 bases from J; junction bases left unmatched: 10. There are 16 residues in the CDR3. The CDR3 nucleotides are TGTGCCAAAGAGACTAGCGGATTTTCCTCCTACAATGAGCAGTTCTTC. It encodes CAKETSGFSSYNEQFF.

In its sample, this clonotype was seen many times. The V call is TRBV20-1, the J call TRBJ1-5, with TRBD1 as a possible D gene (5 bases). In germline, CDR1 is DFQATT, CDR2 SNEGSKA (reference sequence). Between the trimmed V and J ends, which lost 4 bases and 3 bases, there was a span of 7 bases. This CDR3 is 12 amino acids long. DNA of the CDR3: TGCAGTGCTACAGGGAACAATCAGCCCCAGCATTTT. This encodes CSATGNNQPQHF.

This clonotype was seen at least ten times. The CDR3: CASSLGAGTGLDEQYF. The CDR3 nucleotides are TGCGCCAGCAGCTTGGGAGCCGGGACAGGGCTCGACGAGCAGTACTTC. The V and J genes are TRBV5-1 and TRBJ2-7; 9 bases map to TRBD1. The V gene end was trimmed by 0 bases and the J gene end by 5 bases; junction bases not matched to a gene: 9. The CDR3 contains 16 residues. The germline V gene has CDR1 SGHRS and CDR2 YFSETQ.

This clonotype showed up just a few times. The CDR3: CSVVEYNQETQYF. CDR3 nucleotide sequence: TGCAGCGTTGTAGAGTATAACCAAGAGACCCAGTACTTC. The chain joins TRBV29-1 to TRBJ2-5; no definite D call. The V and J ends lost 4 bases and 0 bases respectively, with 9 bases between them. The CDR3 has 13 amino acids. Germline V gene lookup returns CDR1 SQVTM and CDR2 ANQGSEA.

A remark on this clonotype: Since a much larger clone is just one base distant, this may be a read error. This chain connects TRBV12-5 to TRBJ1-5; TRBD1 matches 7 bases. The V gene end was trimmed by 3 bases and the J gene end by 0 bases; junction bases not matched to a gene: 11. The CDR3 contains 18 residues. Germline V CDR1 and CDR2: LGHNT, FRNRAP. The CDR3 coding sequence is TGTGCTAGTGGTTTTGCGACAGGGAGTAAAGGTAGCAATCAGCCCCAGCATTTT. Amino acids: CASGFATGSKGSNQPQHF.

At least ten counts were recorded for this clonotype. V gene TRBV29-1 combines with J gene TRBJ2-2; perhaps D is TRBD1 or TRBD2 (6 bases each). V lost 0 bases and J lost 4, with 15 bases in between. Germline V lookup: CDR1 SQVTM, CDR2 ANQGSEA. The CDR3 is 16 amino acids. This CDR3 reads CSVEDSRGALTGELFF. CDR3 in DNA: TGCAGCGTTGAAGATTCAAGGGGGGCGCTCACCGGGGAGCTGTTTTTT.

The table lists this clonotype with many counts. This CDR3 is CASRNQGQGHYGYTF. CDR3 nucleotide sequence: TGTGCCAGCAGGAACCAGGGACAGGGACACTATGGCTACACCTTC. V usage is TRBV28 and J usage is TRBJ1-2; 9 bases match TRBD1. V trimming: 6 bases; J trimming: 3 bases; junction bases outside the gene matches: 8. The CDR3 has 15 amino acids. Per germline, CDR1 MDHEN and CDR2 SYDVKM.

The genes are TRBV6-1 and TRBJ2-3; 8 bases match TRBD1. The CDR3 totals 15 residues. Per the germline V gene, CDR1 is MNHNS and CDR2 is SASEGT. Unmatched junction bases numbered 6, after V lost 5 bases and J lost 2 bases. CDR3 protein: CASSYPGGNTDTQYF. DNA for the CDR3: TGTGCCAGCAGTTATCCAGGGGGCAACACAGATACGCAGTATTTT.